This TCR beta chain emerged from a study of T cell responses to AZD1222 COVID-19 vaccine. Sequenced by immunoSEQ multiplex PCR; TCRdb stores in-frame clones only, minus some. The sample carries more than 150,000 clones, 90% recorded once. The specimen comprised peripheral blood, sampled on day 0 of AZD1222 vaccination. This sequence originates from an adult in good health.

The CDR3: CASSEYERETDTQYF. Here the CDR3 DNA reads TGTGCCAGCAGTGAATACGAGCGGGAGACAGATACGCAGTATTTT. The chain carries TRBV25-1 and TRBJ2-3; 8 nucleotides match TRBD2. The CDR3 has 15 amino acids. Germline trimming cut 0 bases from V and 3 bases from J; bases unmatched to any gene: 2. Germline assignment: CDR1 MGHDK and CDR2 SYGVNS.